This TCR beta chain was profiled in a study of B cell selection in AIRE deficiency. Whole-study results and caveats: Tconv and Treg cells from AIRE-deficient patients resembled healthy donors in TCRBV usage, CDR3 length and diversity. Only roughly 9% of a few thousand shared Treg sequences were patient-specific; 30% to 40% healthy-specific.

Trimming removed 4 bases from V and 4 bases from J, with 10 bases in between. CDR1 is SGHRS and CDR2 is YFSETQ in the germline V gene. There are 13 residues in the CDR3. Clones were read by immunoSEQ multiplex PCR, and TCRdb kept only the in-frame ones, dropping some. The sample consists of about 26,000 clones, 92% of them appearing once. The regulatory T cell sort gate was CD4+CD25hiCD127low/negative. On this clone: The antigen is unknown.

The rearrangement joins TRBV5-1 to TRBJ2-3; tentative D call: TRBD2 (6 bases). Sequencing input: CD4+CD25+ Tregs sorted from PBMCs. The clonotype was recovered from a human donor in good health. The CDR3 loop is CASSLRGSDTQYF. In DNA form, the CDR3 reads TGCGCCAGCAGCCTGCGGGGTTCAGATACGCAGTATTTT.